This is a list of T cell receptor beta chains from one sample in a study of blood T cell repertoires in COVID-19. Some clones are missing from TCRdb's copy, which holds only in-frame ones; the method was immunoSEQ multiplex PCR. The sample lists some 100,000 clones; more than 75% were seen once. Sequenced: peripheral blood. The origin of the receptors is a human donor in a cohort sampled during active COVID-19. Both conserved end residues are part of each CDR3. D genes are given only for firm matches. Clone size is stated in some rows and not others, as once, few, many or a class when expanded.

TRBJ1-1 | . | TRBV2 | . | TGTGCCAGCAGTATGGGGGGAACTGAAGCTTTCTTT | CASSMGGTEAFF
TRBJ2-5 | . | TRBV9 | TRBD2 | TGTGCCAGCAGCGTGCGGGGGAGGTACCAAGAGACCCAGTACTTC | CASSVRGRYQETQYF
TRBJ2-5 | . | TRBV5-1 | TRBD2 | TGCGCCAGCAGCTTGTCGGCGGGAGGAGGGCAAGAGACCCAGTACTTC | CASSLSAGGGQETQYF
TRBJ1-1 | . | TRBV30 | . | TGTGCCTCAGACTTGAACACTGAAGCTTTCTTT | CASDLNTEAFF
TRBJ2-7 | . | TRBV19 | TRBD1 | TGTGCCAGTAGTATCGCGACAGGGCTCTCCTACGAGCAGTACTTC | CASSIATGLSYEQYF
TRBJ2-3 | once | TRBV6-2/TRBV6-3 | . | TGTGCCAGCAGTCCCGCGGGGCGGGGTAAAGATACGCAGTATTTT | CASSPAGRGKDTQYF
TRBJ2-1 | few | TRBV7-2 | . | TGTGCCAGCAGCTCAGAGGGTTACTGGGAGCAGTTCTTC | CASSSEGYWEQFF
TRBJ2-7 | . | TRBV7-8 | . | TGTGCCAGCAGCCCTCCAACGAGGGACGAGCAGTACTTC | CASSPPTRDEQYF
TRBJ1-4 | . | TRBV7-9 | . | TGTGCCAGCAGCCCTCCCAGGGGAGGGGGGATAGAAAAACTGTTTTTT | CASSPPRGGGIEKLFF
TRBJ2-5 | . | TRBV11-2 | . | TGTGCCAGCAGCTTAGACCTGTTACAAGAGACCCAGTACTTC | CASSLDLLQETQYF
TRBJ2-5 | . | TRBV2 | . | TGTGCCAGCAGTGCGTTGAGGGAAGAGACCCAGTACTTC | CASSALREETQYF
TRBJ2-7 | . | TRBV30 | . | TGTGCCTGGAGTTCAGGGAAGGGTCTCTACGAGCAGTACTTC | CAWSSGKGLYEQYF
TRBJ1-1 | . | TRBV4-1 | TRBD1 | TGCGCCAGCAGCCAAGATCAAAGGACAGGAAGAGCTGAAGCTTTCTTT | CASSQDQRTGRAEAFF
TRBJ2-7 | . | TRBV24-1 | . | TGTGCCACCAGTGATCCCGGGGTTGACTACGAGCAGTACTTC | CATSDPGVDYEQYF
TRBJ2-2 | . | TRBV4-1 | TRBD2 | TGCGCCAGCAGCGTAGCCGGGACTAGCGGGACCGGGGAGCTGTTTTTT | CASSVAGTSGTGELFF
TRBJ2-5 | . | TRBV6-2/TRBV6-3 | . | TGTGCCAGCAGTTACCCGTCGACAGCGACGGGCGAGACCCAGTACTTC | CASSYPSTATGETQYF
TRBJ2-7 | . | TRBV4-3 | TRBD1 | TGCGCCAGCAGCCAAGGGACAGGGTTCACCTACGAGCAGTACTTC | CASSQGTGFTYEQYF
TRBJ2-3 | once | TRBV7-2 | . | TGTGCCAGCAGTGCCAGGGGTTCAGATACGCAGTATTTT | CASSARGSDTQYF
TRBJ2-2 | . | TRBV7-8 | . | TGTGCCAGCAGCTTGAGTGTGTCGAACACCGGGGAGCTGTTTTTT | CASSLSVSNTGELFF
TRBJ2-5 | . | TRBV7-3 | TRBD1 | TGTGCCAGCAGCACTGGGCGCAGGGGGTTACAAGAGACCCAGTACTTC | CASSTGRRGLQETQYF
TRBJ2-3 | . | TRBV5-5 | TRBD1 | TGTGCCAGCAGCCGGGACAGGCCTAGCACAGATACGCAGTATTTT | CASSRDRPSTDTQYF
TRBJ1-5 | . | TRBV7-2 | TRBD1 | TGTGCCAGCAGCCAGGACAGGGAGGCCCAGCCCCAGCATTTT | CASSQDREAQPQHF